The entry below gives a single T cell receptor beta chain sequence along with its context. Its matching antigen is unknown. The source of the sample is a study of a mutant IDH1 vaccine in newly diagnosed glioma. Whole-study results and caveats: Researchers report vaccine-induced immune responses in less than 95% of patients.

The CDR3 covers 14 residues. Germline-derived CDR1 and CDR2 are MGHRA and YSYEKL. V was pared by 4 bases and J by 2 bases, with 4 bases of the junction left unmatched. Repertoires were generated with immunoSEQ multiplex PCR, while TCRdb's copy carries only in-frame clones and drops some. Found here are tens of thousands of clones, roughly 82% of them singletons; the top ten hold 3.8%. The sample's time point: week 47, end of study. The vaccine gave 300 ug of a 20-mer mutant IDH1 peptide subcutaneously per dose. This sample comprised PBMCs, obtained from a glioma patient whose treatment included an IDH1 peptide vaccine. This sequence originates from a middle-aged man with glioma. Some clones in this sample may be carry-over from other donors' samples. The V gene is TRBV4-1, the J gene TRBJ2-5; TRBD1 matches 7 bases. The CDR3 is CASSPGQIQETQYF. The CDR3 bases are TGCGCCAGCAGCCCGGGACAGATTCAAGAGACCCAGTACTTC.